These 25 T cell receptor beta chains were all obtained from the same sample, sequenced in a study of spatial heterogeneity in lung cancer. Time point denoted: sample taken at primary tumor resection. TCRdb passed the 5' RACE reads through MiXCR, listing each CDR3 protein once. There are over 45,000 distinct CDR3 sequences in the sample; under 6% occur only once, and more than 9.5% lies in the top ten. Sequences were derived from PBMCs, sampled at surgery. The receptors originated from a male donor with early-stage non-small cell lung cancer.

This clonotype was seen many times. The chain recombines TRBV25-1 with TRBJ2-1, with 9 bases lining up with TRBD2. The CDR3 length is 15 residues. Trimming at V came to 1 base and at J to 7 bases, leaving 5 bases not matched to a gene. CDR1 MGHDK and CDR2 SYGVNS come from the germline V gene. CDR3 DNA sequence: TGTGCCAGCAGTGAATTTGGGACTAGCAGGAATGAGCAGTTCTTC. Amino acids: CASSEFGTSRNEQFF. Full variable domain (outside the CDR3, taken from reference TRBV25-1 and TRBJ2-1): EADIYQTPRYLVIGTGKKITLECSQTMGHDKMYWYQQDPGMELHLIHYSYGVNSTEKGDLSSESTVSRIRTEHFPLTLESARPSHTSQYLCASSEFGTSRNEQFFGPGTRLTVL.

This clonotype occurred a few times. A much bigger clone sits one base away, suggesting this may be a read error. The V and J genes are TRBV16 and TRBJ1-2, with D possibly being TRBD1 (6 bases). The germline V gene has CDR1 KGHSY and CDR2 FQNENV. V lost 3 bases and J 2 bases, leaving 7 bases between the germline ends. This CDR3 contains 13 residues. The CDR3 DNA follows: TGTGCCAGCAGCCACGACAGGAACTATGGCTACACCTTC. Translation gives CASSHDRNYGYTF.

At least ten counts were recorded for this clonotype. The chain recombines TRBV2 with TRBJ1-1; D unresolved. The CDR3 has 14 amino acids. Germline V gene data show CDR1 as SNHLY and CDR2 as FYNNEI. The ends were cut back, 3 bases at V and 4 bases at J, with 12 bases in the middle. CDR3 sequence: CASSEESVGTEAFF. The CDR3 DNA reads TGTGCCAGCAGTGAGGAGTCAGTAGGCACTGAAGCTTTCTTT.

Ten or more counts support this clonotype. The chain joins TRBV6-1 to TRBJ2-3; 10 bases match TRBD2. This CDR3 comprises 17 residues. V lost 1 base to trimming and J lost 4 bases; unmatched junction nucleotides: 8. The germline V gene has CDR1 MNHNS and CDR2 SASEGT. CDR3 sequence (DNA): TGTGCCAGCAGTGAAGGAGGGAGGCTAGCGGGAGCAGATACGCAGTATTTT. Encoded protein: CASSEGGRLAGADTQYF.

With respect to this clonotype: At one end the junction does not follow the germline gene, possibly because of a read error. The chain has TRBV29-1 and TRBJ1-2, with unresolved D. CDR3 length: 8 amino acids. Germline-derived CDR1 and CDR2 are SQVTM and ANQGSEA. CDR3 region: CSVEDGYF. CDR3 DNA: TGCAGCGTTGAAGACGGGTACTTC.

This clonotype was recorded at least ten times. The chain links TRBV7-8 to TRBJ1-1, with D possibly being TRBD1 (5 bases). Germline CDR1 and CDR2: SGHVS and FQNEAQ. The CDR3 has 14 amino acids. The V end was cut by 4 bases, the J end by 2 bases, with 11 bases between. CDR3 residues: CASSYLDSNTEAFF. The CDR3 region has the DNA TGTGCCAGCAGCTATCTCGACAGCAACACTGAAGCTTTCTTT.

This clonotype appeared many times. The chain uses TRBV12-3 or TRBV12-4 and TRBJ2-2, with D possibly being TRBD2 (6 bases). V shed 2 bases and J shed 7 bases, with 8 bases lying between them. The CDR3 has 13 residues. The CDR3 DNA reads TGTGCCAGCAGTTTAAAGGAGGGCGGGGAGCTGTTTTTT. This translates into CASSLKEGGELFF.

There are many counts of this clonotype. The V gene is TRBV7-9, the J gene TRBJ2-1, with 11 nucleotides matching TRBD2. Germline V CDR1 and CDR2: SEHNR, FQNEAQ (reference sequence). The V and J ends lost 0 bases and 4 bases, in that order; junction bases with no gene match: 2. The CDR3 extends over 16 amino acids. CDR3 sequence reads: CASSLALAGAYNEQFF. The CDR3 nucleotides are TGTGCCAGCAGCTTAGCACTAGCGGGAGCTTACAATGAGCAGTTCTTC. The full variable domain, with the rest looked up from reference TRBV7-9 and TRBJ2-1, is DTGVSQNPRHKITKRGQNVTFRCDPISEHNRLYWYRQTLGQGPEFLTYFQNEAQLEKSRLLSDRFSAERPKGSFSTLEIQRTEQGDSAMYLCASSLALAGAYNEQFFGPGTRLTVL.

This clonotype was seen ten or more times. V and J are TRBV20-1 and TRBJ1-2; D is undetermined. Germline loops: CDR1 DFQATT, CDR2 SNEGSKA (reference sequence). The V end lost 4 bases, the J end lost 7 bases, and 13 bases lay between the germline ends. The CDR3 consists of 12 residues. CDR3 bases: TGCAGTGCTAAGGGCCCCTCGCGTGGCTACACCTTC. This codes for CSAKGPSRGYTF.

The chain recombines TRBV20-1 with TRBJ2-3; D gene unclear. V was clipped by 0 bases and J by 0 bases, with 10 bases between them. Germline V CDR1 and CDR2: DFQATT, SNEGSKA (reference sequence). This CDR3 spans 15 amino acids. The CDR3 region has the DNA TGCAGTGCTAGAGATGACCGGAATAGCACAGATACGCAGTATTTT. This encodes CSARDDRNSTDTQYF.

The chain recombines TRBV3-1 with TRBJ2-7; no clear D. V was trimmed by 1 base and J by 5 bases, leaving 18 bases between them. Germline CDR1 LGHDT, CDR2 YNNKEL (reference sequence). The CDR3 spans 16 residues. CDR3 coding DNA: TGTGCCAGCAGCCAAGGCTTTCAACCTCCAGGCAACGAGCAGTACTTC. This sequence encodes CASSQGFQPPGNEQYF.

The chain is built from TRBV7-9 and TRBJ2-1; TRBD1 or TRBD2 may be the D gene (5 bases each). The CDR3 covers 16 residues. CDR1 and CDR2 (germline): SEHNR, FQNEAQ (reference sequence). Trimming removed 4 bases at V and 3 bases at J, with 16 bases between. The CDR3 reads CASSSGTLLRYNEQFF. In DNA form, the CDR3 reads TGTGCCAGCAGCTCAGGGACGCTGCTTCGCTACAATGAGCAGTTCTTC.

The table lists this clonotype with many counts. The chain joins TRBV7-6 to TRBJ2-6, with 10 bases identical to TRBD2. After removal of 5 bases from V and 0 bases from J, the junction contained 19 bases not matched to a gene. Per the germline V gene, CDR1 is SGHVS and CDR2 is FNYEAQ. The CDR3 loop spans 22 amino acids. The CDR3 sequence: CASSPQGGILAGKSSGANVLTF. The CDR3 coding sequence is TGTGCCAGCAGCCCCCAGGGGGGGATACTAGCGGGAAAATCCTCTGGGGCCAACGTCCTGACTTTC.

This clonotype was counted at least ten times. The chain carries TRBV12-3 or TRBV12-4 and TRBJ2-1, with unresolved D. V was pared by 3 bases and J by 7 bases, with 13 bases between. The length of the CDR3 is 14 residues. CDR3 sequence: CASSFPGRTNEQFF. The CDR3 coding sequence is TGTGCCAGCAGTTTTCCCGGCCGGACGAATGAGCAGTTCTTC.

There are many counts of this clonotype. At one end, the junction sequence differs from germline, possibly due to a read error. The chain links TRBV7-7 to TRBJ2-7; no reliable D call. CDR3 length equals 11 residues. Germline-derived CDR1 and CDR2 are SSHAT and FNYEAQ (reference sequence). CDR3 sequence: CASSLVCEQYF. The CDR3 DNA is TGTGCTAGCAGCTTAGTCTGCGAGCAGTACTTC.

At least ten counts were recorded for this clonotype. The chain combines TRBV7-6 with TRBJ2-3, with 13 bases aligning to TRBD2. This CDR3 has 16 residues. V lost 4 bases to trimming and J lost 2 bases; unmatched junction nucleotides: 3. Looked up from germline, CDR1 is SGHVS and CDR2 is FNYEAQ. CDR3: CASSSLAGGPTDTQYF. CDR3 coding DNA: TGTGCCAGCAGCTCACTAGCGGGAGGGCCCACAGATACGCAGTATTTT.

Many counts were recorded for this clonotype. The chain employs TRBV5-5 and TRBJ1-4; TRBD1 is a possible D gene (6 bases). The CDR3 spans 16 residues. The V end was cut by 3 bases, the J end by 2 bases, with 14 bases between. Per germline, CDR1 SGHKS and CDR2 YYEKEE (reference sequence). Here the CDR3 DNA reads TGTGCCAGCAGCTGGACCACAGGGTTGACTAATGAAAAACTGTTTTTT. Protein product: CASSWTTGLTNEKLFF.

CDR3 residues: CATSRERSGTYNEQFF. DNA of the CDR3: TGTGCCACCAGCAGAGAACGCAGCGGGACCTACAATGAGCAGTTCTTC. The V gene is TRBV15, the J gene TRBJ2-1, with 7 bases identical to TRBD2. Trimming took 0 bases from V and 2 from J; bases not matched to a gene: 4. The CDR3 contains 16 residues. Germline V gene sequence: CDR1 LNHNV, CDR2 YYDKDF (reference sequence). The complete variable domain, with remaining parts taken from reference TRBV15 and TRBJ2-1, reads DAMVIQNPRYQVTQFGKPVTLSCSQTLNHNVMYWYQQKSSQAPKLLFHYYDKDFNNEADTPDNFQSRRPNTSFCFLDIRSPGLGDTAMYLCATSRERSGTYNEQFFGPGTRLTVL.

This clonotype occurred a few times. CDR3 in DNA: TGCAGTGCTACCGCCCCCGGGACTAGCTACTACAATGAGCAGTTCTTC. Translating gives CSATAPGTSYYNEQFF. The rearrangement links TRBV20-1 to TRBJ2-1; 9 bases are a match to TRBD2. The junction had 10 bases not matched to a gene; V was cut back by 4 bases and J by 3 bases. The CDR3 runs 16 residues. Germline V gene sequence: CDR1 DFQATT, CDR2 SNEGSKA (reference sequence).

This clonotype came up a few times. The chain recombines TRBV5-1 with TRBJ2-1; no firm D call. The germline V and J ends were trimmed by 0 bases and 4 bases, with 8 bases remaining between them. Germline V gives CDR1 SGHRS, CDR2 YFSETQ. This CDR3 contains 14 residues. The CDR3 DNA is TGCGCCAGCAGCTTGGTCACCGAGTACAATGAGCAGTTCTTC. Its protein is CASSLVTEYNEQFF.

This clonotype was detected ten times or more. This chain joins TRBV29-1 and TRBJ1-1; D ambiguous. In germline, CDR1 is SQVTM, CDR2 ANQGSEA. Trimming pared 3 bases from V and 7 bases from J, leaving 3 bases between. This CDR3 has 9 amino acids. CDR3 region: CSVDGEAFF. The CDR3 nucleotides are TGCAGCGTTGACGGTGAAGCTTTCTTT.

This clonotype was seen repeatedly, ten times or more. A read error may account for a junction end that differs from germline. The chain employs TRBV4-1 and TRBJ2-4; D is possibly TRBD2 (6 bases). CDR1 MGHRA and CDR2 YSYEKL come from the germline V gene. The CDR3 totals 13 residues. CDR3 protein: CASSQDRGAPRDF. CDR3 nucleotide sequence: TGCGCCAGCAGCCAAGATCGCGGGGCGCCCAGGGACTTC.

This clonotype was recorded many times. V gene TRBV18 combines with J gene TRBJ1-2; D is unclear. The CDR3 consists of 15 residues. Trimming took off 3 bases at V and 7 bases at J, with 18 bases between the two ends. Per the germline V gene, CDR1 is KGHSH and CDR2 is LQKENI. The CDR3: CASSPQFDVPRGYTF. CDR3 nucleotides: TGTGCCAGCTCACCCCAATTCGATGTTCCGCGTGGCTACACCTTC.

This clonotype was found many times. The chain couples TRBV28 to TRBJ1-5, with D unclear. CDR3 length: 12 amino acids. The V gene lost 5 bases and the J gene lost 3 bases, with 5 bases spanning the gap. Germline-derived CDR1 and CDR2 are MDHEN and SYDVKM. CDR3 nucleotide sequence: TGTGCCAGCAGTCCCTACAATCAGCCCCAGCATTTT. This encodes CASSPYNQPQHF.

The J gene is TRBJ2-1, the V gene TRBV7-2; 13 bases fit TRBD2. The germline V gene has CDR1 SGHTA and CDR2 FQGNSA. The length of the CDR3 is 16 residues. V gave up 5 bases and J gave up 2 bases; unmatched junction bases: 3. The CDR3 is CASSRTSGGAYNEQFF. The CDR3 coding sequence is TGTGCCAGCAGCCGGACTAGCGGGGGAGCCTACAATGAGCAGTTCTTC.